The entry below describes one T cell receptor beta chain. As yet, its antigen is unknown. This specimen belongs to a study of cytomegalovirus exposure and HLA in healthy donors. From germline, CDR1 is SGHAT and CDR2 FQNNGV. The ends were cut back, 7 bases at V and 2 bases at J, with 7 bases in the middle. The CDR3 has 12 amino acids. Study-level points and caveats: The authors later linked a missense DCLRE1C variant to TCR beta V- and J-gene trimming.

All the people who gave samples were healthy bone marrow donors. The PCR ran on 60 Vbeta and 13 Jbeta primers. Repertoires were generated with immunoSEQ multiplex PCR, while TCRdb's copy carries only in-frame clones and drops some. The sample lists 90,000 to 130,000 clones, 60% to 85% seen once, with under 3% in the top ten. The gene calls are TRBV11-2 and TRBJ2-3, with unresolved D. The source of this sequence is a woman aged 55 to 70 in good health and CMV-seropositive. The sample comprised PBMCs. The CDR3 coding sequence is TGTGCCAGCAACAGAGACACAGATACGCAGTATTTT. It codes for CASNRDTDTQYF.